A selection of T cell receptor beta chains follows, all from one sample in a study of blood T cells in healthy people across ages. TCRdb recomputed calls from the 5' RACE reads with MiXCR, one row per CDR3 protein. The table lists about 1,400,000 distinct CDR3 sequences, 42% of them singletons. Sequenced input: blood. These receptors were taken from a woman younger than 35 in good health. Each CDR3 is given with its conserved first and last residue. D genes are given only for firm matches. Size is stated for part of the rows, as once, few or many counts, or as a class when the clone is expanded.

j_gene | d_gene | v_gene | abundance | CDR3nt | CDR3aa
TRBJ1-2 | NA | TRBV7-2 | NA | TGTGCCAGCAGCCCCTTGGGGGTATGGGGCAACTATGGCTACACCTTC | CASSPLGVWGNYGYTF
TRBJ2-1 | NA | TRBV20-1 | NA | TGCAGTGCTAGAGGGGGGCCTGAGCAGTTCTTC | CSARGGPEQFF
TRBJ2-1 | NA | TRBV9 | NA | TGTGCCAGCAGCGTAGGGGGCAGGGGTGCCTACAATGAGCAGTTCTTC | CASSVGGRGAYNEQFF
TRBJ2-1 | NA | TRBV13 | NA | TGTGCCAGCAGCTGGCCCTCAGGGCGGAGCTCCGGTGAGCAGTTCTTC | CASSWPSGRSSGEQFF
TRBJ2-7 | NA | TRBV6-2/TRBV6-3 | few | TGTGCCAGCAGCGCTTCAGGTAACTACGAGCAGTACTTC | CASSASGNYEQYF
TRBJ1-6 | NA | TRBV4-3 | NA | TGCGCCAGCAGCCACTCCCACAGGGTTGATTCACCCCTCCACTTT | CASSHSHRVDSPLHF
TRBJ1-3 | NA | TRBV11-2 | NA | TGTGCCAGCAGCTATATTCAAAACACCATATATTTT | CASSYIQNTIYF
TRBJ2-1 | TRBD2 | TRBV20-1 | NA | TGCAGTGCACCCGGACTAGCGGGGGGGCAAGAGCAGTTCTTC | CSAPGLAGGQEQFF
TRBJ2-7 | NA | TRBV20-1 | NA | TGCAGTGAGCTCAGCGAAAGCTCCTACGAGCAGTACTTC | CSELSESSYEQYF
TRBJ1-1 | NA | TRBV20-1 | few | TGCAGTGCTAGAGATCCCCAGGGGAACACTGAAGCTTTCTTT | CSARDPQGNTEAFF
TRBJ1-2 | TRBD1 | TRBV20-1 | few | TGCAGTGCTAGCGACAGGGGGGTGGGTAACTATGGCTACACCTTC | CSASDRGVGNYGYTF
TRBJ1-1 | NA | TRBV27 | NA | TGTGCCAGCAGTCCCCGGTCAACAGGGAGGGACACTGAAGCTTTCTTT | CASSPRSTGRDTEAFF
TRBJ2-7 | NA | TRBV21-1 | once | TGTGCCAGCAGCAAAAAACATCGGGACCAGGGGGCGATGTGCTCCTACGAGCAGTACTTC | CASSKKHRDQGAMCSYEQYF
TRBJ2-7 | TRBD2 | TRBV2 | once | TGTGCCAGCTCGACGTTATTAGCGGGGGGTCGCGACGAGCAGTACTTC | CASSTLLAGGRDEQYF
TRBJ2-2 | NA | TRBV12-5 | NA | TGTGCTAGTGGTTACTTCGGCGGGGAGCTGTTTTTT | CASGYFGGELFF
TRBJ1-4 | NA | TRBV4-1 | NA | TGCGCCAGCAGCCAGGCCAGGCAGCCAACTAATGAAAAACTGTTTTTT | CASSQARQPTNEKLFF
TRBJ1-1 | TRBD1 | TRBV4-1 | NA | TGCGCCAGCAGTCAAACAGGGGGCGCTCGGTCATCAGCTTTCTTT | CASSQTGGARSSAFF
TRBJ2-5 | TRBD2 | TRBV20-1 | NA | TGCAGTGTTAGGCCCGGGACTAGAGGAGAGACCCAGTACTTC | CSVRPGTRGETQYF
TRBJ1-2 | TRBD1 | TRBV20-1 | NA | TGCAGTGCTAGAGTCGGACAGGGAAATCTTGGCTACACCTTC | CSARVGQGNLGYTF
TRBJ2-5 | TRBD2 | TRBV20-1 | few | TGCAGTGCTAGGGGGACTAGCGGGGATAACCAAGAGACCCAGTACTTC | CSARGTSGDNQETQYF
TRBJ2-5 | NA | TRBV10-3 | NA | TGTGCCATCAGTGAGGACACAATACGAGAGACCCAGTACTTC | CAISEDTIRETQYF
TRBJ2-1 | TRBD2 | TRBV7-9 | few | TGTGCCAGCAGCCCCCCAGCTAGCGGCTTCTACAATGAGCAGTTCTTC | CASSPPASGFYNEQFF
TRBJ2-1 | TRBD2 | TRBV29-1 | few | TGCAGCGTTGAAAGACTATACCCGGGGACTAGCGGGAGGGCTGGCCACAATGAGCAGTTCTTC | CSVERLYPGTSGRAGHNEQFF
TRBJ2-1 | NA | TRBV20-1 | NA | TGCAGTGCTAAACCGACAGGAACCTACAATGAGCAGGTCTTC | CSAKPTGTYNEQVF
TRBJ2-5 | NA | TRBV9 | NA | TGTGCCAGCAGCGAAGGGTCCGCAATCGGATCCAATGAGCAGTACTTC | CASSEGSAIGSNEQYF
TRBJ1-4 | NA | TRBV24-1 | NA | TGTGCCACCAGTGCAGGGAGCTTTAATGAAAAACTGTTTTTT | CATSAGSFNEKLFF
TRBJ1-2 | NA | TRBV27 | NA | TGTGCCAGCAGCTACTCCTCGAAGGGCATTAATGGCTACACCTTC | CASSYSSKGINGYTF
TRBJ2-5 | NA | TRBV29-1 | NA | TGCAGCCTAGGACATGGACTCAAGGGGGAGACCCAGTACTTC | CSLGHGLKGETQYF
TRBJ1-4 | NA | TRBV5-1 | NA | TGCGCCAGCAGCTTGTCTGGGAATGAAAAACTGTTTTTT | CASSLSGNEKLFF
TRBJ1-1 | NA | TRBV9 | NA | TGTGCCAGCAGCGTAGCTACAGTGAACACTGAAGCTTTCTTT | CASSVATVNTEAFF
TRBJ1-2 | NA | TRBV5-6 | many | TGTGCCAGCAGCTTGGGTCTGACCCGTGGCTACACCTTC | CASSLGLTRGYTF
TRBJ2-4 | NA | TRBV4-2 | NA | TGTGCCAGCAGCCAAGCAGATAGGGACAAAAACATTCAGTACTTC | CASSQADRDKNIQYF
TRBJ2-1 | NA | TRBV11-2 | few | TGTGCCAGCAGCTTAGAAGTGGGGGCCTTTAGTTACAATGAGCAGTTCTTC | CASSLEVGAFSYNEQFF